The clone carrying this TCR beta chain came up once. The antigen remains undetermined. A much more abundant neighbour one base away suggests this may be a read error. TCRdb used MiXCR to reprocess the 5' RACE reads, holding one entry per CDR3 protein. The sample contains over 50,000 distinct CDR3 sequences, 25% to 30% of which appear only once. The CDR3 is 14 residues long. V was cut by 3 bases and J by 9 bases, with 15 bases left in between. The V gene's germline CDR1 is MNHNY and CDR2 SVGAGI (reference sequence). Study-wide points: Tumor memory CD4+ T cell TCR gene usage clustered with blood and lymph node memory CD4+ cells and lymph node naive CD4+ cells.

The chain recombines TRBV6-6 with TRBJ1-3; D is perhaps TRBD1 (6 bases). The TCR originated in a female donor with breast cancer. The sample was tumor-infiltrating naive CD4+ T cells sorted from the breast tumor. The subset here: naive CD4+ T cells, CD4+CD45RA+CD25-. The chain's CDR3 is CASSYVQGKGTIYF. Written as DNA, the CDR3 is TGTGCCAGCAGTTATGTCCAGGGGAAGGGCACCATATATTTT.